The 21 T cell receptor beta chains in this list originate from one sample, sequenced in a study of blood T cell repertoires in COVID-19. Assay used: immunoSEQ multiplex PCR; TCRdb lists only in-frame clones, some missing. The sample shows roughly 180,000 clones, roughly 80% of them seen only once. The sequenced sample consisted of peripheral blood. These receptors were taken from a man aged 55 to 70 with active or convalescent COVID-19.

Only a few counts were recorded for this clone. The chain couples TRBV19 to TRBJ2-1; 7 bases map to TRBD2. CDR1 and CDR2 from the germline V gene are LNHDA and SQIVND (reference sequence). With V trimmed by 6 bases and J by 8 bases, 4 bases remained unmatched. This CDR3 region has 12 residues. The CDR3 loop reads CASSGLDHEQFF. The CDR3 DNA reads as TGTGCCAGTAGCGGACTAGATCATGAGCAGTTCTTC.

This sequence joins TRBV18 and TRBJ2-7; the D gene is possibly TRBD1 (5 bases). Germline lookup yields CDR1 KGHSH and CDR2 LQKENI. This CDR3 has 12 amino acids. Trimming shortened V by 3 bases and J by 6 bases, and 9 bases separated the two germline ends. The CDR3 protein is CASSPQGPEQYF. The CDR3 bases are TGTGCCAGCTCACCGCAGGGCCCCGAGCAGTACTTC.

A few counts support this clone. This CDR3 reads CASSIDRGGSGNTIYF. The DNA of the CDR3 is TGTGCCAGCAGCATCGACAGGGGTGGATCTGGAAACACCATATATTTT. The chain employs TRBV11-2 and TRBJ1-3, with 8 positions matching TRBD1. Germline V gives CDR1 SGHAT, CDR2 FQNNGV. The trim removed 5 bases at V and 1 base at J, leaving 7 bases unmatched. This CDR3 is built from 16 residues.

This clone was observed once. V is TRBV4-3 and J is TRBJ2-1; D may be TRBD2 (6 bases). V was cut by 0 bases and J by 10 bases, with 13 bases left in between. Germline CDR1 and CDR2: LGHNA and YSLEER. The CDR3 is 14 residues long. The chain's CDR3 is CASSQEGLGDEQFF. Here the CDR3 DNA reads TGCGCCAGCAGCCAAGAGGGACTGGGAGACGAGCAGTTCTTC.

This chain joins TRBV18 and TRBJ2-7, with D perhaps TRBD2 (6 bases). Germline values: CDR1 KGHSH, CDR2 LQKENI. The CDR3 totals 13 residues. V lost 5 bases and J lost 10, with 18 bases in between. DNA of the CDR3: TGTGCCAGCTCAAGACTAGTTAGCCATCCCCAGTACTTC. It codes for CASSRLVSHPQYF.

The J gene is TRBJ1-1, the V gene TRBV7-2; D is possibly TRBD1 (6 bases). From germline, CDR1 is SGHTA and CDR2 FQGNSA. The V end lost 5 bases, the J end lost 8 bases, and 15 bases lay between the germline ends. The CDR3 spans 13 residues. DNA for the CDR3: TGTGCCAGCAGCGAGAGTGGTAGGGGGGAAGCTTTCTTT. It yields the protein CASSESGRGEAFF.

This chain connects TRBV2 to TRBJ2-7, with 7 bases identical to TRBD2. CDR3 length: 14 amino acids. CDR1 SNHLY and CDR2 FYNNEI come from the germline V gene. Trimming took 5 bases from V and 1 from J; bases not matched to a gene: 5. The CDR3: CASSRLASSYEQYF. The CDR3 DNA reads as TGTGCCAGCAGTCGACTAGCATCATCCTACGAGCAGTACTTC.

On this clone: Other DNA sequences in the sample encode the same CDR3. V gene TRBV29-1 combines with J gene TRBJ1-2; D is undetermined. The germline CDR1 and CDR2 sequences are SQVTM and ANQGSEA. The V end was cut by 1 base, the J end by 4 bases, with 7 bases between. This CDR3 is built from 12 residues. CDR3 in amino acids: CSVEGLSYGYTF. DNA of the CDR3: TGCAGCGTTGAAGGCTTGAGCTATGGCTACACCTTC.

V is TRBV2 and J is TRBJ1-5; tentative D call: TRBD1 (5 bases). Germline V CDR1 and CDR2: SNHLY, FYNNEI. This CDR3 is 14 amino acids long. V was clipped by 5 bases and J by 2 bases, with 10 bases between them. Here the CDR3 reads CASSPGGGNQPQHF. CDR3 bases: TGTGCCAGCAGTCCGGGGGGGGGCAATCAGCCCCAGCATTTT. Variable domain in full (rest from reference TRBV2 and TRBJ1-5): EPEVTQTPSHQVTQMGQEVILRCVPISNHLYFYWYRQILGQKVEFLVSFYNNEISEKSEIFDDQFSVERPDGSNFTLKIRSTKLEDSAMYFCASSPGGGNQPQHFGDGTRLSIL.

In its sample, this clone was seen once. The V gene is TRBV7-2, the J gene TRBJ2-1; D is perhaps TRBD2 (6 bases). Germline V gene data show CDR1 as SGHTA and CDR2 as FQGNSA. Trimming shortened V by 8 bases and J by 8 bases, and 22 bases separated the two germline ends. CDR3 length: 15 residues. The CDR3 is CASRPLGLLLHEQFF. In DNA, the CDR3 is TGTGCCAGCCGCCCACTGGGACTCCTCCTCCATGAGCAGTTCTTC.

The chain has TRBV6-5 and TRBJ1-1; D might be TRBD1 (5 bases). Germline CDR1 MNHEY, CDR2 SVGAGI. V lost 4 bases to trimming and J lost 1 base, with 7 bases between them. The CDR3 contains 13 residues. Written as DNA, the CDR3 is TGTGCCAGCAGTTGGACACAGAACACTGAAGCTTTCTTT. Its translation: CASSWTQNTEAFF.

The chain employs TRBV27 and TRBJ2-5; D possibly corresponds to TRBD1 (6 bases). The CDR3 consists of 13 residues. The germline gives CDR1 MNHEY, CDR2 SMNVEV (reference sequence). The V and J ends lost 7 bases and 2 bases respectively, with 11 bases between them. The CDR3, as DNA: TGTGCCAGCAAAAAAGGGGGTCAAGAGACCCAGTACTTC. Residues: CASKKGGQETQYF.

The chain couples TRBV7-2 to TRBJ2-1; D is ambiguous. V was clipped by 5 bases and J by 8 bases, with 7 bases between them. Germline lookup yields CDR1 SGHTA and CDR2 FQGNSA. The CDR3 has 11 residues. CDR3 residues: CASSKSYEQFF. Here the CDR3 DNA reads TGTGCCAGCAGCAAGAGTTATGAGCAGTTCTTC.

The chain joins TRBV19 to TRBJ2-1, with D uncertain. Germline values: CDR1 LNHDA, CDR2 SQIVND (reference sequence). V was trimmed by 3 bases and J by 8 bases, leaving 5 bases between them. The CDR3 sequence is 11 residues long. The DNA for the CDR3 is TGTGCCAGTAGTATGTTAGATGAGCAGTTCTTC. Translation: CASSMLDEQFF.

The J gene is TRBJ2-7, the V gene TRBV25-1; possible D gene TRBD1, 5 bases. The CDR3 contains 13 residues. Trimming took 4 bases from V and 6 from J, leaving 13 bases between them. Germline CDR1 and CDR2: MGHDK and SYGVNS. The CDR3 sequence: CASSVKGFGEQYF. CDR3 in DNA: TGTGCCAGCAGTGTTAAGGGGTTTGGCGAGCAGTACTTC.

The CDR3 spells CASSFHVTSGRSNEQFF. In nucleotides, the CDR3 is TGTGCCAGCAGTTTCCATGTGACTAGCGGGAGAAGCAATGAGCAGTTCTTC. The V call is TRBV27, the J call TRBJ2-1, with 12 bases matching TRBD2. The CDR3 contains 17 residues. Trimming cost V 3 bases and J 6 bases; bases outside gene matches: 9. CDR1 MNHEY and CDR2 SMNVEV come from the germline V gene (reference sequence).

This clone was found once. The chain recombines TRBV28 with TRBJ1-1; 7 bases agree with TRBD1. With 5 bases clipped from V and 11 bases from J, the junction kept 17 bases outside the gene matches. Per germline, CDR1 MDHEN and CDR2 SYDVKM. This CDR3 is 15 amino acids long. CDR3: CASSLLGTAVQGAFF. The DNA for the CDR3 is TGTGCCAGCAGTCTCTTGGGGACAGCGGTACAAGGGGCTTTCTTT.

J is TRBJ1-2 and V is TRBV30, with 7 bases identical to TRBD1. The CDR3 runs 13 residues. V shed 3 bases, J shed 8 bases, and the junction held 9 bases outside the gene matches. CDR1 and CDR2 (germline): GTSNPN, SVGIG (reference sequence). CDR3: CAWSLRQGRGYTF. In DNA form, the CDR3 reads TGTGCCTGGAGCCTCCGACAGGGCCGGGGCTACACCTTC.

This clone was detected only once. The chain combines TRBV4-1 with TRBJ2-5; D perhaps matches TRBD1 (6 bases). This CDR3 has 14 amino acids. Germline-derived CDR1 and CDR2 are MGHRA and YSYEKL. With 4 bases removed from V and 0 bases from J, the gap between germline ends came to 9 bases. The CDR3 sequence is CASSPRDNQETQYF. The CDR3 region has the DNA TGCGCCAGCAGCCCCCGGGACAACCAAGAGACCCAGTACTTC.

This clone has just a few counts. This sequence joins TRBV27 and TRBJ2-3; TRBD2 is a possible D gene (5 bases). This CDR3 spans 13 amino acids. The germline V gene has CDR1 MNHEY and CDR2 SMNVEV (reference sequence). V gave up 7 bases and J gave up 0 bases, with 8 bases separating them. The DNA of the CDR3 is TGTGCCAGCAAGCGCGGGAGCACAGATACGCAGTATTTT. This codes for CASKRGSTDTQYF.

This clone was found a few times. The J gene is TRBJ2-5, the V gene TRBV5-8; 12 positions match TRBD2. CDR1 is SGHTS and CDR2 is YDEGEE in the germline V gene. The CDR3 spans 15 residues. V was pared by 3 bases and J by 4 bases, with 4 bases of the junction left unmatched. CDR3 in DNA: TGTGCCAGCAGCTCAGGACTAGCGGGATCAGAGACCCAGTACTTC. Protein: CASSSGLAGSETQYF.